Reported below is one T cell receptor beta chain. The target antigen is unknown. The sample carries other DNA sequences with the same CDR3. The sample belongs to a study of shared clonotypes between healthy human individuals. The study, taken as a whole, reports: The study found lower generation probabilities in non-shared clonotypes than in those shared by all four donors.

The protocol was immunoSEQ multiplex PCR, while the TCRdb copy is restricted to in-frame clones and leaves out a portion. This sample has under 1,900,000 clones, with approximately 98.5% found just once. V shed 5 bases and J shed 0 bases, with 5 bases lying between them. The CDR3 contains 12 residues. Germline CDR1 and CDR2: SEHNR and FQNEAQ (reference sequence). Partitioning of CD4+ cells yielded a CD45RA+ naive subset and a CD45RA-negative memory subset. V and J are TRBV7-9 and TRBJ2-7; D remains unclear. The sequenced sample consisted of naive CD4+ T cells sorted from blood. The sample's subset: CD45RA+ positively selected. The receptor comes from a man aged 25-45 years in good health. The CDR3 nucleotides read TGTGCCAGCAGCCCCTACTCCTACGAGCAGTACTTC. It is translated as CASSPYSYEQYF.